This T cell receptor (beta chain) was retrieved from a study of cytomegalovirus exposure and HLA in healthy donors. The PCR had 60 Vbeta and 13 Jbeta primers. Generated by immunoSEQ multiplex PCR, the TCRdb table keeps only in-frame clones and is missing some. The sample has about 130,000 clones; just over 70% are singletons. V dropped 2 bases and J dropped 6 bases, with 16 bases sitting between them. Per germline, CDR1 MNHEY and CDR2 SVGAGI. This CDR3 is 15 amino acids long. This chain uses TRBV6-5 with TRBJ1-1; TRBD1 might be the D (5 bases). The TCR sequence derives from an older woman in good health and CMV-seropositive. The sample consisted of PBMCs. CDR3 nucleotides: TGTGCCAGCAGTTACGAGCCTACAGCGGGGGCTGAAGCTTTCTTT. Its protein product is CASSYEPTAGAEAFF.